Following are 11 T cell receptor beta chains from one sample sequenced in a study of blood T cells in healthy people across ages (dated by TCRdb to the mid-2010s). Library preparation employed 5' RACE. A second about 6 to 11 cycle PCR used a sample-barcoded 5' primer and a J-beta primer mix. The public reads were run again by TCRdb, first through fastp at Q25 and then through MiXCR, and only productive beta chains were kept. CDR3 protein duplicates are merged, each entry listing the most common genes and DNA. The sample contains 1.8 million or so distinct CDR3 sequences, around 42% of them found a single time. The ten biggest clones cover roughly 24% of the sample. The specimen was blood. These receptor sequences come from a human donor in good health.

This clonotype has just a few counts. One junction end does not reproduce the germline sequence, and a read error may be involved. The chain uses TRBV20-1 and TRBJ2-1, with TRBD1 matching over 9 bases. The CDR3 has 16 residues. Germline V gene lookup returns CDR1 DFQATT and CDR2 SNEGSKA (reference sequence). In nucleotides, the CDR3 is TGCAGTGCTAGAGGGACAGGGGTTGTGTCCTACAACGAGCAGTTCTTC. It yields the protein CSARGTGVVSYNEQFF.

Concerning this clonotype: Its ends do not fully match the called genes, so a read error is possible. The rearrangement uses TRBV12-3 or TRBV12-4 and TRBJ1-1; D gene uncertain. The CDR3 runs to 14 residues. This CDR3 is CACRYQAAGTEAFF. CDR3 sequence (DNA): TGTGCCTGCAGGTACCAGGCGGCTGGAACTGAAGCTTTCTTT.

This clonotype turned up a few times. The chain links TRBV20-1 to TRBJ2-3; 11 positions match TRBD1. V lost 5 bases and J lost 3; bases outside the gene matches: 4. The CDR3 extends over 14 amino acids. Germline CDR1 is DFQATT and CDR2 is SNEGSKA (reference sequence). CDR3 region: CSALGTGGTDTQYF. The CDR3 region has the DNA TGCAGTGCTCTTGGGACAGGGGGTACAGATACGCAGTATTTT.

This clonotype was observed a handful of times. The rearrangement joins TRBV6-1 to TRBJ1-5, with D uncertain. This CDR3 is 15 amino acids long. Trimming removed 8 bases from V and 2 bases from J, with 16 bases in between. Germline CDR1 reads MNHNS; CDR2 reads SASEGT. The CDR3 is CASDVVRGGNQPQHF. CDR3 nucleotide sequence: TGTGCCAGCGATGTCGTTCGGGGTGGCAATCAGCCCCAGCATTTT.

The gene calls are TRBV4-1 and TRBJ1-3; maybe TRBD1 (6 bases). The CDR3 sequence is 17 residues long. Germline V gene lookup returns CDR1 MGHRA and CDR2 YSYEKL. The ends were cut back, 4 bases at V and 3 bases at J, with 19 bases in the middle. CDR3 nucleotide sequence: TGCGCCAGCAGCCTATTCGGGACAACTGAGGGTGGAAACACCATATATTTT. Its protein product is CASSLFGTTEGGNTIYF.

This clonotype turned up a few times. J is TRBJ1-1 and V is TRBV6-2 or TRBV6-3; TRBD1 is a possible D gene (5 bases). V lost 0 bases and J 6 bases, leaving 14 bases between the germline ends. The CDR3 runs to 15 residues. Germline-derived CDR1 and CDR2 are MNHEY and SVGEGT. The CDR3 region has the DNA TGTGCCAGCAGTTACTCGCTGGGGGGAAGAGCTGAAGCTTTCTTT. Translated: CASSYSLGGRAEAFF.

Note on this clonotype: One end of the junction fails to match germline, which may point to a read error. This chain uses TRBV7-2 with TRBJ2-7, with TRBD1 matching 8 bases. The CDR3 runs 15 residues. Germline assignment: CDR1 SGHTA and CDR2 FQGNSA. The CDR3 sequence is CASSLAPGQGGEQYF. The CDR3 DNA follows: TGTGCCAGCAGCCTAGCCCCTGGACAGGGAGGCGAGCAGTACTTC. Supplemented by reference TRBV7-2 and TRBJ2-7, the full variable domain reads GAGVSQSPSNKVTEKGKDVELRCDPISGHTALYWYRQSLGQGLEFLIYFQGNSAPDKSGLPSDRFSAERTGGSVSTLTIQRTQQEDSAVYLCASSLAPGQGGEQYFGPGTRLTVT.

This clonotype was detected only a few times. Germline is not matched at one junction end, which may reflect a read error. The chain couples TRBV12-3 or TRBV12-4 to TRBJ1-2; no reliable D call. CDR3 size: 15 residues. CDR3 amino acids: CASSLARTVNYGHTF. CDR3 nucleotide sequence: TGTGCCAGCAGTTTAGCGAGGACGGTTAACTATGGCCACACCTTC.

This clonotype has a handful of counts. The chain is built from TRBV7-2 and TRBJ2-5; 15 bases match TRBD2. The J call is uncertain, as TRBJ2-7 better fits the DNA end. This CDR3 is 16 amino acids long. CDR1 SGHTA and CDR2 FQGNSA come from the germline V gene. In DNA, the CDR3 is TGTGCCAGCAGCCGGACTAGCGGGGGGGCCTCCTACGAGCAGTACTTC. It specifies CASSRTSGGASYEQYF.

This clonotype was counted only a few times. The chain combines TRBV9 with TRBJ2-5; tentatively, D is TRBD1 or TRBD2 (6 bases each). V was trimmed by 3 bases and J by 5 bases, leaving 14 bases between them. Germline CDR1 reads SGDLS; CDR2 reads YYNGEE. This CDR3 region has 14 residues. The CDR3 spells CASSDGGRLETQYF. The CDR3 bases are TGTGCCAGCAGCGACGGGGGCCGGTTGGAGACCCAGTACTTC.

This clonotype has only a few counts. The chain recombines TRBV7-3 with TRBJ2-7; TRBD1 matches at 7 bases. V trimming: 5 bases; J trimming: 3 bases; junction bases outside the gene matches: 7. The CDR3 is made up of 14 amino acids. Germline lookup yields CDR1 SGHTA and CDR2 FQGTGA. DNA for the CDR3: TGTGCCAGCAGCGTGACAGGGAGAGGCTACGAGCAGTACTTC. Translation gives CASSVTGRGYEQYF.